The 13 T cell receptor beta chains reported below all come from one sample, sequenced in a study of T-cell reconstitution after alpha-beta-depleted transplantation in children (TCRdb year 2016). The treatment or condition label for this specimen denotes: allogeneic hematopoietic cell transplantation with graft depleted of TCRalphabeta T cells and CD19 B cells. Library preparation used PCR. The data were produced on an Illumina HiSeq 2500. To normalize quantification of the TCRbeta repertoire, the TCR libraries were built with molecular barcoding that relied on unique molecular identifiers. Clones were called with MiXCR by TCRdb after fastp trimmed the public reads at Q25, and only in-frame beta chains were retained. Here each entry gathers all rows of one CDR3 protein and keeps the most common genes and DNA. Across this sample there are 500,000 or so distinct CDR3 sequences, with about an eighth seen only once. 12% to 15% of the sample comes from the top ten.

Material: PBMCs, mostly from graft donor cells, obtained 180 days after TCRalphabeta/CD19-depleted stem cell transplant. These receptors were obtained from a female patient under 10 years old who had a stem cell transplant for aplastic anemia, so the T cells may come from the graft donor.

The chain combines TRBV7-2 with TRBJ2-7; no clear D gene. The length of the CDR3 is 17 residues. Germline CDR1 reads SGHTA; CDR2 reads FQGNSA. V was pared by 5 bases and J by 4 bases, with 24 bases between. The CDR3 nucleotides are TGTGCCAGCAGCCCAAAGGTACATTTCTCTCACGCTTACGAGCAGTACGTC. Translating it yields CASSPKVHFSHAYEQYV.

This clonotype has only a few counts. For the CDR3, the DNA is TGTGCCAGCAGTTTAAAAGGGGCAGGCTACACCTTC. Translating gives CASSLKGAGYTF. The genes are TRBV28 and TRBJ1-2, with D maybe TRBD1 (5 bases). CDR1 MDHEN and CDR2 SYDVKM come from the germline V gene. This CDR3 spans 12 amino acids. V lost 2 bases and J 8 bases, leaving 9 bases between the germline ends.

About this clonotype: A much larger clonotype is one base distant, so this may be a read error. V is TRBV6-2 or TRBV6-3 and J is TRBJ1-5; D is perhaps TRBD1 (5 bases). The CDR3 extends over 13 amino acids. Germline CDR1 and CDR2: MNHEY and SVGEGT. V lost 4 bases, J lost 7 bases, and 11 bases lay in between. DNA for the CDR3: TGTGCCAGCAGTTCCGAGGGGATCCAGCCCCAGCATTTT. It translates to CASSSEGIQPQHF.

The V call is TRBV20-1, the J call TRBJ2-5; D not resolved. Germline V CDR1 and CDR2: DFQATT, SNEGSKA (reference sequence). V lost 3 bases and J 5 bases, leaving 10 bases between the germline ends. The CDR3 is 12 residues long. The CDR3, as DNA: TGCAGTGCTAGGGATAGCTCGGAGACCCAGTACTTC. Its protein product is CSARDSSETQYF.

This clonotype was recorded at least ten times. J is TRBJ1-6 and V is TRBV6-1, with a tentative D call TRBD1 (5 bases). CDR1 and CDR2 (germline): MNHNS, SASEGT. The CDR3 has 13 residues. V shed 8 bases and J shed 9 bases, with 14 bases lying between them. CDR3: CASGQGRFSPLHF. Here the CDR3 DNA reads TGTGCCAGCGGCCAGGGAAGATTTTCACCCCTCCACTTT.

This clonotype was seen a few times. The chain recombines TRBV19 with TRBJ2-3, with 7 nucleotides matching TRBD1. With V trimmed by 3 bases and J by 3 bases, 6 bases remained unmatched. The CDR3 contains 15 residues. Germline V CDR1 and CDR2: LNHDA, SQIVND (reference sequence). DNA for the CDR3: TGTGCCAGTAGTATCCAGAAGGGGGCTACAGATACGCAGTATTTT. It specifies CASSIQKGATDTQYF.

The table lists this clonotype with many counts. The V gene is TRBV12-3 or TRBV12-4, the J gene TRBJ2-1; D is ambiguous. Between the trimmed V and J ends, which lost 4 bases and 10 bases, there was a span of 8 bases. This CDR3 has 11 residues. The CDR3, as DNA: TGTGCCAGCAGTTCCTCGTTGGAGCAGTTCTTC. Protein sequence: CASSSSLEQFF.

This clonotype was recorded at least ten times. The V call is TRBV5-5, the J call TRBJ2-7; 10 positions match TRBD2. Trimming took 3 bases from V and 5 from J; bases not matched to a gene: 11. Germline lookup yields CDR1 SGHKS and CDR2 YYEKEE (reference sequence). This CDR3 region has 16 residues. The CDR3 region is CASSSTLAGRIHEQYF. CDR3 DNA: TGTGCCAGCAGCTCCACACTAGCGGGACGAATCCACGAGCAGTACTTC.

This chain joins TRBV28 and TRBJ2-3, with 8 bases that match TRBD2. With 5 bases clipped from V and 8 bases from J, the junction kept 12 bases outside the gene matches. CDR1 and CDR2 (germline): MDHEN, SYDVKM. CDR3 size: 15 residues. The CDR3 DNA reads TGTGCCAGCAGTCCAGCGGGAGAGCGTTGGGTTACGCAGTATTTT. It translates to CASSPAGERWVTQYF.

This clonotype was detected ten times or more. The V and J genes are TRBV29-1 and TRBJ2-1; TRBD1 matches at 12 bases. Trimming took 3 bases from V and 8 from J; bases not matched to a gene: 8. CDR3 length equals 15 residues. Germline assignment: CDR1 SQVTM and CDR2 ANQGSEA. CDR3 sequence reads: CSVEAWDRGLYEQFF. CDR3 nucleotides: TGCAGCGTTGAGGCTTGGGACAGGGGGCTGTATGAGCAGTTCTTC.

This clonotype came up a few times. The chain employs TRBV3-1 and TRBJ2-2; D call uncertain. Germline-derived CDR1 and CDR2 are LGHDT and YNNKEL (reference sequence). V gave up 1 base and J gave up 6 bases, with 6 bases separating them. The CDR3 length is 13 residues. The CDR3 nucleotides are TGTGCCAGCAGCCAAGGTGCAGCCGGGGAGCTGTTTTTT. Encoded protein: CASSQGAAGELFF.

V is TRBV7-6 and J is TRBJ1-1; 7 bases line up with TRBD1. The CDR3 is 15 residues long. V shed 4 bases, J shed 0 bases, and the junction held 5 bases outside the gene matches. Germline V gives CDR1 SGHVS, CDR2 FNYEAQ. CDR3 DNA sequence: TGTGCCAGCAGCTCGTGGGACAGATTGAACACTGAAGCTTTCTTT. Protein: CASSSWDRLNTEAFF. The complete variable domain, with remaining parts taken from reference TRBV7-6 and TRBJ1-1, reads GAGVSQSPRYKVTKRGQDVALRCDPISGHVSLYWYRQALGQGPEFLTYFNYEAQQDKSGLPNDRFSAERPEGSISTLTIQRTEQRDSAMYRCASSSWDRLNTEAFFGQGTRLTVV.

This clonotype came up many times. The chain recombines TRBV12-3 or TRBV12-4 with TRBJ1-1, with no clear D. The CDR3 extends over 16 amino acids. Trimming stripped 3 bases from V and 0 bases from J, with 14 bases between. The CDR3 spells CASSLRTSGMNTEAFF. CDR3 nucleotides: TGTGCCAGCAGTTTGCGGACCAGCGGGATGAACACTGAAGCTTTCTTT.